The next 30 T cell receptor beta chains were all read from a single sample in a study of T cell responses to AZD1222 COVID-19 vaccine. TCRdb's table, derived via immunoSEQ multiplex PCR, lists solely in-frame clones and lacks some. The table lists under 120,000 clones, more than 90% of them singletons. Sequenced material: peripheral blood, taken on day 0 of AZD1222 vaccination. The receptors derive from an adult in good health.

The chain employs TRBV5-1 and TRBJ2-1; 7 nucleotides agree with TRBD2. Germline CDR1 reads SGHRS; CDR2 reads YFSETQ. Losses at the gene ends were 4 bases for V and 5 bases for J; bases not matched to a gene: 3. This CDR3 is built from 13 residues. The CDR3 sequence: CASSTSVNNEQFF. CDR3 DNA: TGCGCCAGCAGCACTAGCGTTAACAATGAGCAGTTCTTC.

This rearrangement joins TRBV5-1 to TRBJ1-3; D is undetermined. V dropped 7 bases and J dropped 0 bases, with 11 bases sitting between them. Germline V CDR1 and CDR2: SGHRS, YFSETQ. The CDR3 contains 14 residues. CDR3 DNA: TGCGCCAGCGCACGGGAGAGCTCTGGAAACACCATATATTTT. This encodes CASARESSGNTIYF.

The sample holds one count of this clone. This chain joins TRBV6-1 and TRBJ2-4; possible D gene TRBD1, 6 bases. This CDR3 is 16 amino acids long. Germline CDR1 and CDR2: MNHNS and SASEGT. Trimming took 4 bases from V and 0 from J, leaving 13 bases between them. This CDR3 reads CASSAQGSRAKNIQYF. The CDR3 DNA is TGTGCCAGCAGTGCCCAGGGGAGTCGAGCCAAAAACATTCAGTACTTC.

The CDR3 DNA follows: TGTGCCAGCGGGACTACGAGCACCGGGGAGCTGTTTTTT. This gives the protein CASGTTSTGELFF. The chain employs TRBV11-2 and TRBJ2-2, with 7 bases identical to TRBD2. The ends lost 8 bases at V and 4 bases at J; junction bases unmatched: 4. From germline, CDR1 is SGHAT and CDR2 FQNNGV. The CDR3 runs 13 residues. The variable domain in full, with the rest retrieved from reference TRBV11-2 and TRBJ2-2, is EAGVAQSPRYKIIEKRQSVAFWCNPISGHATLYWYQQILGQGPKLLIQFQNNGVVDDSQLPKDRFSAERLKGVDSTLKIQPAKLEDSAVYLCASGTTSTGELFFGEGSRLTVL.

The chain has TRBV12-3 or TRBV12-4 and TRBJ2-1; TRBD2 might be the D (5 bases). The CDR3 is 12 residues long. V was trimmed by 5 bases and J by 7 bases, leaving 9 bases between them. Here the CDR3 DNA reads TGTGCCAGCAGTACACGCGGGAATGAGCAGTTCTTC. Encoded protein: CASSTRGNEQFF.

CDR3 coding DNA: TGTGCCAGCAGCCCCCGGAAAGGAGGCCACGAGCAGTACTTC. It codes for CASSPRKGGHEQYF. The J gene is TRBJ2-7, the V gene TRBV7-9, with a weak D call TRBD2 (5 bases). Trimming removed 5 bases from V and 5 bases from J, with 16 bases in between. Per germline, CDR1 SEHNR and CDR2 FQNEAQ (reference sequence). The CDR3 is 14 amino acids.

V usage is TRBV3-1 (or the pseudogene TRBV3-2) and J usage is TRBJ2-3; D is unresolved. The CDR3 extends over 15 amino acids. V was shortened by 6 bases and J by 2 bases, with 15 bases between the two germline ends. The germline V gene has CDR1 LGHDT and CDR2 YNNKEL (reference sequence). The chain's CDR3 is CASSWRPLDTDTQYF. For the CDR3, the DNA is TGTGCCAGCAGTTGGCGGCCCCTAGACACAGATACGCAGTATTTT.

The chain recombines TRBV27 with TRBJ1-1; 7 bases fit TRBD1. This CDR3 is built from 14 residues. V shed 3 bases and J 4 bases; nucleotides not matched to a gene: 5. The germline gives CDR1 MNHEY, CDR2 SMNVEV (reference sequence). The CDR3 DNA sequence: TGTGCCAGCAGTTTCTGGGGACAGCGCACTGAAGCTTTCTTT. The encoded protein is CASSFWGQRTEAFF.

The chain combines TRBV11-2 with TRBJ2-1; possibly TRBD2 for D (5 bases). Germline CDR1 SGHAT, CDR2 FQNNGV. CDR3 length: 13 residues. V was trimmed by 6 bases and J by 10 bases, leaving 16 bases between them. The CDR3 region has the DNA TGTGCCAGCAGTCGGCCTCACACGGGGGAGCAGTTCTTC. It encodes CASSRPHTGEQFF.

The chain joins TRBV5-1 to TRBJ1-4; 7 nucleotides line up with TRBD1. J lost 8 bases, V lost 4 bases, and 8 bases had no gene match. Per germline, CDR1 SGHRS and CDR2 YFSETQ. This CDR3 region has 14 residues. CDR3 protein: CASSRTGGEEKLFF. In DNA form, the CDR3 reads TGCGCCAGCAGCAGGACAGGAGGAGAGGAAAAACTGTTTTTT.

The rearrangement uses TRBV2 and TRBJ1-1, with D unresolved. The V and J ends lost 5 bases and 0 bases respectively, with 7 bases between them. The germline gives CDR1 SNHLY, CDR2 FYNNEI. This CDR3 spans 13 amino acids. This CDR3 is CASSLYMNTEAFF. CDR3 sequence (DNA): TGTGCCAGCAGTTTATACATGAACACTGAAGCTTTCTTT. Drawing the rest from reference TRBV2 and TRBJ1-1, the complete variable domain is EPEVTQTPSHQVTQMGQEVILRCVPISNHLYFYWYRQILGQKVEFLVSFYNNEISEKSEIFDDQFSVERPDGSNFTLKIRSTKLEDSAMYFCASSLYMNTEAFFGQGTRLTVV.

Remarks on this clone: Other DNA sequences from this sample encode an identical CDR3 as well. V is TRBV5-6 and J is TRBJ1-1; D is undetermined. The germline V and J ends were trimmed by 4 bases and 2 bases, with 6 bases remaining between them. Germline loops: CDR1 SGHDT, CDR2 YYEEEE. This CDR3 has 12 residues. CDR3 DNA: TGTGCCAGCAGCCTCCTTAACACTGAAGCTTTCTTT. This codes for CASSLLNTEAFF.

The chain uses TRBV5-6 and TRBJ1-3, with D perhaps TRBD1 (5 bases). The CDR3 is 13 residues long. The germline V gene has CDR1 SGHDT and CDR2 YYEEEE. The ends were cut back, 3 bases at V and 2 bases at J, with 6 bases in the middle. The CDR3 nucleotides read TGTGCCAGCAGCTCAGGGACTGGAAACACCATATATTTT. This sequence encodes CASSSGTGNTIYF. Drawing the rest from reference TRBV5-6 and TRBJ1-3, the complete variable domain is DAGVTQSPTHLIKTRGQQVTLRCSPKSGHDTVSWYQQALGQGPQFIFQYYEEEERQRGNFPDRFSGHQFPNYSSELNVNALLLGDSALYLCASSSGTGNTIYFGEGSWLTVV.

This sequence joins TRBV28 and TRBJ1-1, with D hard to call. The CDR3 runs to 13 residues. Germline V lookup: CDR1 MDHEN, CDR2 SYDVKM. V gave up 2 bases and J gave up 4 bases, with 8 bases separating them. This chain's CDR3 is CASSLLHRTEAFF. As DNA, the CDR3 is TGTGCCAGCAGTTTACTACACCGCACTGAAGCTTTCTTT. Combining the CDR3 with reference TRBV28 and TRBJ1-1 gives the whole variable domain DVKVTQSSRYLVKRTGEKVFLECVQDMDHENMFWYRQDPGLGLRLIYFSYDVKMKEKGDIPEGYSVSREKKERFSLILESASTNQTSMYLCASSLLHRTEAFFGQGTRLTVV.

The chain couples TRBV12-3 or TRBV12-4 to TRBJ1-2; D unresolved. CDR3 length: 13 amino acids. Trimming shortened V by 3 bases and J by 4 bases, and 9 bases separated the two germline ends. CDR3 sequence reads: CASSLPLGYGYTF. CDR3 sequence (DNA): TGTGCCAGCAGTTTGCCTTTGGGCTATGGCTACACCTTC.

This clone has a single count. This rearrangement joins TRBV5-1 to TRBJ2-7, with D possibly being TRBD2 (6 bases). Trimming took off 0 bases at V and 1 base at J, with 11 bases between the two ends. CDR3 length equals 15 residues. Looked up from germline, CDR1 is SGHRS and CDR2 is YFSETQ. The CDR3 DNA reads TGCGCCAGCAGCTTGGATCTAGGAGGGTCCTACGAGCAGTACTTC. The encoded protein is CASSLDLGGSYEQYF.

The CDR3 protein is CALTGVGGGNQPQHF. CDR3 DNA: TGTGCCTTAACGGGGGTAGGAGGGGGCAATCAGCCCCAGCATTTT. The chain is built from TRBV30 and TRBJ1-5; D is possibly TRBD1 (5 bases). The CDR3 spans 15 residues. Between the trimmed V and J ends, which lost 7 bases and 2 bases, there was a span of 18 bases. CDR1 GTSNPN and CDR2 SVGIG come from the germline V gene (reference sequence).

V and J are TRBV18 and TRBJ2-7, with 7 bases fitting TRBD2. The CDR3 has 17 residues. The trim removed 1 base at V and 1 base at J, leaving 10 bases unmatched. The germline CDR1 and CDR2 sequences are KGHSH and LQKENI. The CDR3 reads CASSPLTSARGSYEQYF. In DNA form, the CDR3 reads TGTGCCAGCTCACCACTTACTAGCGCCCGAGGATCCTACGAGCAGTACTTC.

The chain carries TRBV6-5 and TRBJ2-7; no definite D call. Trimming removed 6 bases from V and 5 bases from J, with 20 bases in between. CDR3 length: 15 residues. Germline V lookup: CDR1 MNHEY, CDR2 SVGAGI. CDR3 in DNA: TGTGCCAGCAGCCTTGGTCTGTCCTATCGTGACGAGCAGTACTTC. It is translated as CASSLGLSYRDEQYF.

The V gene is TRBV19, the J gene TRBJ1-1, with D hard to call. The CDR3 sequence is 13 residues long. Germline V gene sequence: CDR1 LNHDA, CDR2 SQIVND (reference sequence). Trimming cost V 5 bases and J 7 bases, with 14 bases left between them. CDR3: CASSPLQPGEAFF. CDR3 in DNA: TGTGCCAGTAGTCCCCTCCAACCAGGTGAAGCTTTCTTT.

The chain recombines TRBV11-1 with TRBJ2-7; D is possibly TRBD1 (6 bases). CDR1 is SGHAT and CDR2 is FQDESV in the germline V gene (reference sequence). The CDR3 is 12 amino acids. V lost 5 bases, J lost 5 bases, and 10 bases lay in between. The CDR3 spells CASSITGNEQYF. The DNA of the CDR3 is TGTGCCAGCAGCATTACAGGGAACGAGCAGTACTTC.

V gene TRBV18 combines with J gene TRBJ1-6; D uncertain. CDR3 size: 16 residues. V shed 6 bases and J shed 5 bases, with 17 bases lying between them. Germline values: CDR1 KGHSH, CDR2 LQKENI. This CDR3 reads CASSPRRALNNSPLHF. The DNA for the CDR3 is TGTGCCAGCTCTCCCCGGCGTGCGCTTAATAATTCACCCCTCCACTTT.

The chain has TRBV3-1 (or the pseudogene TRBV3-2) and TRBJ1-6; D is unclear. V was shortened by 1 base and J by 6 bases, with 10 bases between the two germline ends. Germline CDR1 is LGHDT and CDR2 is YNNKEL (reference sequence). This CDR3 comprises 15 residues. CDR3 in amino acids: CASSQGTRANSPLHF. The DNA of the CDR3 is TGTGCCAGCAGCCAAGGTACACGGGCTAATTCACCCCTCCACTTT.

The gene calls are TRBV27 and TRBJ1-6; tentative D call: TRBD1 (6 bases). The CDR3 consists of 12 residues. Trimming cost V 6 bases and J 9 bases, with 9 bases left between them. Germline V gene sequence: CDR1 MNHEY, CDR2 SMNVEV (reference sequence). CDR3 sequence (DNA): TGTGCCAGCAGCCGCAGGGGTTCACCCCTCCACTTT. This encodes CASSRRGSPLHF.

This chain joins TRBV9 and TRBJ1-2; D not certain. Germline values: CDR1 SGDLS, CDR2 YYNGEE. This CDR3 comprises 17 residues. Between the trimmed V and J ends, which lost 0 bases and 7 bases, there was a span of 22 bases. The CDR3 loop is CASSVVSSGSSSSGYTF. The CDR3 region has the DNA TGTGCCAGCAGCGTAGTTTCTTCGGGGTCCTCCTCCAGTGGCTACACCTTC.

The gene calls are TRBV6-1 and TRBJ1-1; no firm D call. The V end was cut by 3 bases, the J end by 10 bases, with 12 bases between. The CDR3 contains 12 residues. Germline V gene sequence: CDR1 MNHNS, CDR2 SASEGT. This chain's CDR3 is CASSDSGRGAFF. The DNA for the CDR3 is TGTGCCAGCAGTGATAGTGGGCGGGGAGCTTTCTTT.

The J gene is TRBJ1-2, the V gene TRBV29-1; D is possibly TRBD1 (5 bases). V lost 7 bases, J lost 0 bases, and 18 bases lay in between. In germline, CDR1 is SQVTM, CDR2 ANQGSEA. The CDR3 runs 15 residues. CDR3 sequence reads: CSALFHRGSNYGYTF. In nucleotides, the CDR3 is TGCAGCGCTCTTTTCCATCGGGGCTCTAACTATGGCTACACCTTC.

V and J are TRBV7-8 and TRBJ1-2; the match to TRBD1 covers 7 bases. CDR3 length equals 14 residues. Germline V gene data show CDR1 as SGHVS and CDR2 as FQNEAQ. V shed 5 bases and J 7 bases; nucleotides not matched to a gene: 10. The CDR3 DNA sequence: TGTGCCAGCAGCCGAGAGACAGGGATGGGTGGCTACACCTTC. Amino acid sequence: CASSRETGMGGYTF.

J is TRBJ2-2 and V is TRBV3-1 (or the pseudogene TRBV3-2), with TRBD2 matching 12 bases. Germline-derived CDR1 and CDR2 are LGHDT and YNNKEL (reference sequence). V was pared by 1 base and J by 5 bases, with 8 bases of the junction left unmatched. The CDR3 extends over 18 amino acids. CDR3 nucleotide sequence: TGTGCCAGCAGCCAAGTCAGGCTAGCGGGAGGGCGAACCGGGGAGCTGTTTTTT. Translating gives CASSQVRLAGGRTGELFF.

The rearrangement joins TRBV7-9 to TRBJ1-1, with 7 positions matching TRBD1. V was clipped by 5 bases and J by 5 bases; unmatched bases: 8. Germline CDR1 reads SEHNR; CDR2 reads FQNEAQ (reference sequence). The CDR3 runs 14 residues. CDR3 bases: TGTGCCAGCAGCGACCCACAGGGGCGAACTGAAGCTTTCTTT. It translates to CASSDPQGRTEAFF. Together with reference TRBV7-9 and TRBJ1-1, the CDR3 gives the full variable domain: DTGVSQNPRHKITKRGQNVTFRCDPISEHNRLYWYRQTLGQGPEFLTYFQNEAQLEKSRLLSDRFSAERPKGSFSTLEIQRTEQGDSAMYLCASSDPQGRTEAFFGQGTRLTVV.